The clone carrying this TCR beta chain appeared a few times. Its target is unknown. V was pared by 6 bases and J by 3 bases, with 9 bases between. CDR1 and CDR2 (germline): SEHNR, FQNEAQ (reference sequence). This CDR3 spans 12 amino acids. Profiled with immunoSEQ multiplex PCR; TCRdb holds only in-frame clones, not every one. Here the sample spans about 34,000 clones, roughly two thirds being singletons. The sample originates from a study of T cells in tumors after PD-1 blockade. Across the whole study: Patients had no prior checkpoint blockade, systemic immunosuppressants, or anti-cancer therapy within 4 weeks. Daily vismodegib 150 mg continued in a subset of anti-PD-1-treated patients.

Study-wide results and caveats: Some novel exhausted tumor clones appeared in pre-treatment blood, suggesting peripheral recruitment.

Input was 616 ng to 6,004 ng of genomic DNA from tumor or blood. The sample in question was PBMCs, obtained after anti-PD-1 treatment. The clonotype comes from a human donor with basal cell carcinoma. The chain carries TRBV7-9 and TRBJ2-7, with no clear D. The CDR3 loop is CASSSDGYEQYF. Here the CDR3 DNA reads TGTGCCAGCAGTTCTGACGGCTACGAGCAGTACTTC. The full variable domain, with the rest looked up from reference TRBV7-9 and TRBJ2-7, is DTGVSQNPRHKITKRGQNVTFRCDPISEHNRLYWYRQTLGQGPEFLTYFQNEAQLEKSRLLSDRFSAERPKGSFSTLEIQRTEQGDSAMYLCASSSDGYEQYFGPGTRLTVT.